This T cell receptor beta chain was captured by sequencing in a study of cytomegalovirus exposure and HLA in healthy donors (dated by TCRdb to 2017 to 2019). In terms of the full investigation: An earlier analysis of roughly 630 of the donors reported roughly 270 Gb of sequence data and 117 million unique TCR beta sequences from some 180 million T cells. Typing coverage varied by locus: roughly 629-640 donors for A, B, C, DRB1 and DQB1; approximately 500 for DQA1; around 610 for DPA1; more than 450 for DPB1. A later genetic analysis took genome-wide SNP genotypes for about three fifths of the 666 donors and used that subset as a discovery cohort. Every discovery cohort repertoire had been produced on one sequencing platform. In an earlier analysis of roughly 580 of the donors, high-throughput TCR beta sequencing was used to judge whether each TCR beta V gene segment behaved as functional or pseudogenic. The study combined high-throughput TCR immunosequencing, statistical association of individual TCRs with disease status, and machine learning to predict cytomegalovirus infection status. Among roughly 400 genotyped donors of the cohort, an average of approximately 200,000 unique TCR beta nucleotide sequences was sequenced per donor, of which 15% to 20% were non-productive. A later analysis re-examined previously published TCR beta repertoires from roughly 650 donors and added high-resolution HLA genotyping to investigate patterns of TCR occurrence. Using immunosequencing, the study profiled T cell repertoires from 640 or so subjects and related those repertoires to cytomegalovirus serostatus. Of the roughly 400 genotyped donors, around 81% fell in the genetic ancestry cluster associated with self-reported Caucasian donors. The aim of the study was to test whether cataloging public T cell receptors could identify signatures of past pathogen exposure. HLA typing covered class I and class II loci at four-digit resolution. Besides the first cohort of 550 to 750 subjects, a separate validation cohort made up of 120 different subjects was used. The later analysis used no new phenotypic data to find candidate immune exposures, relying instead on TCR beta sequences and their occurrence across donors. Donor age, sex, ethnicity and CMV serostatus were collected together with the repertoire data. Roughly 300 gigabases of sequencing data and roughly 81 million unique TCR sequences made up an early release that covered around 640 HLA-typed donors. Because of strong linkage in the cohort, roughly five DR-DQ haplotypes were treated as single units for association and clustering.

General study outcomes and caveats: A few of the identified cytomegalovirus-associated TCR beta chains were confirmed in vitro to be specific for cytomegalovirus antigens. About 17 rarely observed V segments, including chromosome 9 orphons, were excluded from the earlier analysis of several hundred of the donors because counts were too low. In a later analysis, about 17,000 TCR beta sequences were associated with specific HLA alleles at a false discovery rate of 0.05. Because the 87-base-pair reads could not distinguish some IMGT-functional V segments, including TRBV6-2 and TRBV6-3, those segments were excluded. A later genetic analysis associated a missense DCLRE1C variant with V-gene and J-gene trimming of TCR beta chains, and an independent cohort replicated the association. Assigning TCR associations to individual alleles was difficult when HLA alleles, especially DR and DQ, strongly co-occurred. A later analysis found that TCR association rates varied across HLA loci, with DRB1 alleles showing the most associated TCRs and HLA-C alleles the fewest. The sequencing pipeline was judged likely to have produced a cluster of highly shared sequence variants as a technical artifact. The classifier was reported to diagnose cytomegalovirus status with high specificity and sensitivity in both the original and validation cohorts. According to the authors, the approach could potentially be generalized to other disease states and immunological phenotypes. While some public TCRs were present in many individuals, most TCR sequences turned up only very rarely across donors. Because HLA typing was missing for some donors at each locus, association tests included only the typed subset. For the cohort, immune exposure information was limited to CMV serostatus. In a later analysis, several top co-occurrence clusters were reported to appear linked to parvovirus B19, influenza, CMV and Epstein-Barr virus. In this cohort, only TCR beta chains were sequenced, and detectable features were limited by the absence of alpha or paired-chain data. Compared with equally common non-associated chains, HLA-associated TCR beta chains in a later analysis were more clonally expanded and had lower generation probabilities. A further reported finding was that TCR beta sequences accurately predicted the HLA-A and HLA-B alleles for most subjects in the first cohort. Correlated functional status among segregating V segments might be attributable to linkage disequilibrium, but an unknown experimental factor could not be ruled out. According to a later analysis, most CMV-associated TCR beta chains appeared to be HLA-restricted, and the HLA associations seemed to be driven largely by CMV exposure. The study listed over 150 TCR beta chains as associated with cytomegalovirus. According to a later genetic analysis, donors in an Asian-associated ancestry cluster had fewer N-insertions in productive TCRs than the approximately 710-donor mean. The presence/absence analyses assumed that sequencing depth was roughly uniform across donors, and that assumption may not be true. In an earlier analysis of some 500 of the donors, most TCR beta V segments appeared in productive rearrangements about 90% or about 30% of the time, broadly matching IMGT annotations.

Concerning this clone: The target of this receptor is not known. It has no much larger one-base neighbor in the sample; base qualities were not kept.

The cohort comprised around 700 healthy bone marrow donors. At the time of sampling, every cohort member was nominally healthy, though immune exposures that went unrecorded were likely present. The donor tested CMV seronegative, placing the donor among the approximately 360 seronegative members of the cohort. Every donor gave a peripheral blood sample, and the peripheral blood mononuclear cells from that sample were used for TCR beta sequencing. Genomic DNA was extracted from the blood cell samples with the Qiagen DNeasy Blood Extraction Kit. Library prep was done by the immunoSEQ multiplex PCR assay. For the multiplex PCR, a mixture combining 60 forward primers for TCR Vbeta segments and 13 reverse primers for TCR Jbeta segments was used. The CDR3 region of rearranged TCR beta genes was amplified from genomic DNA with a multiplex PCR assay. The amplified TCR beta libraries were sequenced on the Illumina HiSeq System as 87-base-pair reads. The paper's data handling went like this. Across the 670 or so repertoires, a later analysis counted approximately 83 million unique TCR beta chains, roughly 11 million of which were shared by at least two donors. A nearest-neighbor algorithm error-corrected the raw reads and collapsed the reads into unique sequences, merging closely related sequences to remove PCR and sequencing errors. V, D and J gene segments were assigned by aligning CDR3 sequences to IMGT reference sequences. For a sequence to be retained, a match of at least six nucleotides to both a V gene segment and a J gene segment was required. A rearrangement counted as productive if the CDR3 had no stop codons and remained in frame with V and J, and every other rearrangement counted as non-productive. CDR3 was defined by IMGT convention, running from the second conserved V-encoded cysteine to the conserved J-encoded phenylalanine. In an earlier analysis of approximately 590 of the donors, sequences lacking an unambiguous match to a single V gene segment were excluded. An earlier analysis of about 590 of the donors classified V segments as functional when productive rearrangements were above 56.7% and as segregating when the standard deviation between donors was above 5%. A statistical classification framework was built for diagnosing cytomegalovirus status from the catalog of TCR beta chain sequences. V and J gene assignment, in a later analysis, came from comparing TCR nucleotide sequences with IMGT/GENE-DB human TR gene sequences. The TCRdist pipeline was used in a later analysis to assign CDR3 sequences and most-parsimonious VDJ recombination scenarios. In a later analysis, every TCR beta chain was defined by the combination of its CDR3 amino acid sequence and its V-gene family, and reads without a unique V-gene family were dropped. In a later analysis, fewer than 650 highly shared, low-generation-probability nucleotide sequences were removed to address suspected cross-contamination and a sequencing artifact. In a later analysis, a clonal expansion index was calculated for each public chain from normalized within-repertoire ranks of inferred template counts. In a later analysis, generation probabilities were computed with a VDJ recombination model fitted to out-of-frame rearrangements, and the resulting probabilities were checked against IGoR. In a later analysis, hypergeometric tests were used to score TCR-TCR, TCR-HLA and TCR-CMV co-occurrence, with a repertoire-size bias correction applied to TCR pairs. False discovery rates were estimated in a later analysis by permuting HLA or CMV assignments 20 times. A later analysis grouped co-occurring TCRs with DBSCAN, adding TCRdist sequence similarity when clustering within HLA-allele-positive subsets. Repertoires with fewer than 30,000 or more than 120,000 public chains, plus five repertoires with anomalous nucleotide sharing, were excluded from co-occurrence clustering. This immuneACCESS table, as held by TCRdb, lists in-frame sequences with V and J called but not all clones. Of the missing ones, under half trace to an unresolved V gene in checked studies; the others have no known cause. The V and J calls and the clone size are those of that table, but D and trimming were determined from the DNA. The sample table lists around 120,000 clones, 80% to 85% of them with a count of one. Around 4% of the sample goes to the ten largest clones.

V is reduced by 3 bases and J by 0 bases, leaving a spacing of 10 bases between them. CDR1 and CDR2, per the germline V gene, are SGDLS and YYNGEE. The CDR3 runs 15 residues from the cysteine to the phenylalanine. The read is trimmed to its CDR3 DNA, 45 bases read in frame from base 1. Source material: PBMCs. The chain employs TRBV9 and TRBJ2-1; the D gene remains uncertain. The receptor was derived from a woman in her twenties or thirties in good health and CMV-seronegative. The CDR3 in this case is CASSGLYGSYNEQFF. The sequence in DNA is TGTGCCAGCAGCGGACTCTACGGCTCCTACAATGAGCAGTTCTTC.